These 6 T cell receptor beta chains originate from one sample sequenced in a study of cytomegalovirus exposure and HLA in healthy donors (TCRdb year 2017). Libraries were built with the immunoSEQ multiplex PCR assay. For the multiplex PCR, a mixture combining 60 forward primers for TCR Vbeta segments and 13 reverse primers for TCR Jbeta segments was used. TCRdb took this table from immuneACCESS and kept in-frame rearrangements with V and J called. Such tables lack part of the clones; where checked against another copy, unresolved V genes explain under half of the gap, and the rest is unexplained. The sample table lists about 130,000 clones, around three quarters of them with a count of one. Clones ranked in the top ten supply 3% to 4% of the sample. The specimen was PBMCs. The origin of the receptors is a woman in her 50s in good health and CMV-seronegative.

The V call is TRBV7-2, the J call TRBJ2-5; D may be TRBD2 (5 bases). The germline V and J ends were trimmed by 4 bases and 2 bases, with 17 bases remaining between them. The CDR3 has 16 residues. Germline V gene data show CDR1 as SGHTA and CDR2 as FQGNSA. The CDR3 DNA follows: TGTGCCAGCAGCTACCTTTTAGGACTGTCACAAGAGACCCAGTACTTC. Translation gives CASSYLLGLSQETQYF.

The V call is TRBV28, the J call TRBJ2-7; 10 bases fit TRBD2. Per the germline V gene, CDR1 is MDHEN and CDR2 is SYDVKM. CDR3 length: 14 amino acids. V shed 5 bases and J 3 bases; nucleotides not matched to a gene: 4. The DNA of the CDR3 is TGTGCCAGCAGTATATCTAGCGGGAGCTACGAGCAGTACTTC. Protein: CASSISSGSYEQYF. Drawing the rest from reference TRBV28 and TRBJ2-7, the complete variable domain is DVKVTQSSRYLVKRTGEKVFLECVQDMDHENMFWYRQDPGLGLRLIYFSYDVKMKEKGDIPEGYSVSREKKERFSLILESASTNQTSMYLCASSISSGSYEQYFGPGTRLTVT.

This clone showed up just a few times. J is TRBJ1-3 and V is TRBV9; D remains unclear. The CDR3 is made up of 16 amino acids. The germline gives CDR1 SGDLS, CDR2 YYNGEE. The V and J ends lost 4 bases and 0 bases respectively, with 14 bases between them. This chain's CDR3 is CASSPRGDFSGNTIYF. The DNA for the CDR3 is TGTGCCAGCAGCCCCCGCGGGGATTTCTCTGGAAACACCATATATTTT.

The chain joins TRBV4-3 to TRBJ2-2, with D unclear. V lost 6 bases to trimming and J lost 0 bases, with 11 bases between them. The CDR3 length is 15 residues. Germline V CDR1 and CDR2: LGHNA, YSLEER. As DNA, the CDR3 is TGCGCCAGCAGGCAGCGACCCACGAACACCGGGGAGCTGTTTTTT. Its protein product is CASRQRPTNTGELFF.

V usage is TRBV7-9 and J usage is TRBJ2-1; 12 bases are a match to TRBD1. The CDR3 contains 15 residues. The germline V gene has CDR1 SEHNR and CDR2 FQNEAQ (reference sequence). V lost 2 bases to trimming and J lost 7 bases; unmatched junction nucleotides: 3. CDR3 sequence: CASSLLGQGANEQFF. In DNA, the CDR3 is TGTGCCAGCAGCTTATTGGGACAGGGGGCAAATGAGCAGTTCTTC.

This chain connects TRBV5-6 to TRBJ2-3; TRBD1 aligns across 9 bases. This CDR3 is built from 15 residues. In germline, CDR1 is SGHDT, CDR2 YYEEEE. Trimming cost V 2 bases and J 4 bases; bases outside gene matches: 5. This CDR3 reads CASSLTGTGSDTQYF. The CDR3 nucleotides read TGTGCCAGCAGCTTAACCGGGACAGGGTCAGATACGCAGTATTTT.